These 5 T cell receptor beta chains were all obtained from the same sample, sequenced in a study of tumor and adjacent non-tumor tissue in lung cancer. This sample's RNA came from whole unsorted tissue. Distant lung tissue was collected more than 3 cm away from the tumor edge. TCRbeta libraries were built with three rounds of nested PCR, modified from ARM-PCR. MiXCR, applied by TCRdb to the multiplex PCR reads, yields one record per CDR3 protein. Of some 100,000 distinct CDR3 sequences listed, roughly two thirds are singletons. Specimen: distant non-tumor lung tissue. All receptors come from a man in his sixties with non-small cell lung cancer.

This clonotype was counted a few times. The chain recombines TRBV20-1 with TRBJ2-5; tentatively, D is TRBD1 or TRBD2 (5 bases each). The germline V and J ends were trimmed by 3 bases and 0 bases, with 17 bases remaining between them. CDR3 length: 16 residues. Germline V gives CDR1 DFQATT, CDR2 SNEGSKA (reference sequence). DNA of the CDR3: TGCAGTGCTAGTGGGGGTCAGCAGAAGTACCAAGAGACCCAGTACTTC. As protein: CSASGGQQKYQETQYF.

The V and J genes are TRBV29-1 and TRBJ2-2, with 15 bases fitting TRBD2. The CDR3 covers 17 residues. Looked up from germline, CDR1 is SQVTM and CDR2 is ANQGSEA. The CDR3 sequence is CTVAGLAGGSGTGELFF. For the CDR3, the DNA is TGCACTGTGGCCGGACTAGCGGGAGGGAGTGGGACCGGGGAGCTGTTTTTT.

This chain uses TRBV11-1 with TRBJ1-1; D uncertain. The germline V gene encodes CDR1 SGHAT and CDR2 FQDESV (reference sequence). Between the trimmed V and J ends, which lost 3 bases and 8 bases, there was a span of 16 bases. The CDR3 sequence is 14 residues long. This chain's CDR3 is CASSFPAGETEAFF. CDR3 nucleotide sequence: TGTGCCAGCAGCTTTCCGGCGGGCGAGACCGAAGCTTTCTTT.

This clonotype has a count of ten or more. This sequence joins TRBV12-3 or TRBV12-4 and TRBJ1-5; perhaps TRBD1 as D (5 bases). V was trimmed by 1 base and J by 0 bases, leaving 10 bases between them. This CDR3 has 16 residues. The CDR3 reads CASSLGRGSSNQPQHF. The CDR3 DNA reads as TGTGCCAGCAGTTTAGGAAGGGGCAGTAGCAATCAGCCCCAGCATTTT.

A remark on this clonotype: At one end, the junction sequence differs from germline, possibly due to a read error. The chain carries TRBV6-1 and TRBJ1-6; TRBD1 might be the D (5 bases). This CDR3 is 12 amino acids long. Germline CDR1 is MNHNS and CDR2 is SASEGT. CDR3 nucleotide sequence: TGTGCCAGTTCAATAGGGGATGGACCCCTCCGCTTT. Encoded protein: CASSIGDGPLRF.